Presented here are 31 T cell receptor beta chains from one specimen sequenced in a study of blood T cell repertoires in COVID-19. Method: immunoSEQ multiplex PCR; TCRdb's copy keeps in-frame clones and lacks some. This table has around 200,000 clones, about 84% appearing once. Material: PBMCs or T cells enriched from blood (not recorded which). These receptors were collected from a man aged 35 to 55 with acute COVID-19.

The V gene is TRBV6-5, the J gene TRBJ2-7, with 9 nucleotides matching TRBD1. This CDR3 is built from 12 residues. The germline CDR1 and CDR2 sequences are MNHEY and SVGAGI. The trim removed 8 bases at V and 4 bases at J, leaving 3 bases unmatched. CDR3 nucleotide sequence: TGTGCCAGCGGACAGGGGCGGTACGAGCAGTACTTC. This translates into CASGQGRYEQYF.

The CDR3 DNA follows: TGTGCCAGCAGGTCTGAGCGGGAGGGCCAAAGAGCGCAGTACTTC. Encoded protein: CASRSEREGQRAQYF. The chain joins TRBV27 to TRBJ2-7, with TRBD2 matching 10 bases. The CDR3 contains 15 residues. V lost 6 bases, J lost 9 bases, and 14 bases stayed unmatched. CDR1 MNHEY and CDR2 SMNVEV come from the germline V gene (reference sequence).

The chain has TRBV6-4 and TRBJ2-2, with 15 nucleotides matching TRBD2. This CDR3 region has 20 residues. V shed 4 bases and J 5 bases; nucleotides not matched to a gene: 14. Germline V gives CDR1 MRHNA, CDR2 SNTAGT. CDR3 DNA sequence: TGTGCCAGCAGTGCCTGGACAGGGGGACTAGCGGGAGGCCGAACCGGGGAGCTGTTTTTT. Translated, it gives CASSAWTGGLAGGRTGELFF.

The chain carries TRBV10-2 and TRBJ2-7; 7 nucleotides align to TRBD1. The V and J ends lost 2 bases and 2 bases, in that order; junction bases with no gene match: 6. This CDR3 has 15 amino acids. Germline CDR1 is WSHSY and CDR2 is SAAADI. CDR3 sequence: CASSERGLRTYEQYF. DNA of the CDR3: TGCGCCAGCAGTGAGAGGGGGCTTAGAACCTACGAGCAGTACTTC.

In regard to this clone: Other DNA sequences in this sample translate to the same CDR3. This chain links TRBV12-3 or TRBV12-4 with TRBJ2-5; tentatively, D is TRBD2 (6 bases). Trimming pared 5 bases from V and 5 bases from J, leaving 9 bases between. This CDR3 comprises 12 residues. Here the CDR3 DNA reads TGTGCCAGCAGTCCCGGGGGTGAGACCCAGTACTTC. It encodes CASSPGGETQYF.

The chain recombines TRBV7-9 with TRBJ1-6, with D unresolved. V lost 4 bases and J 0 bases, leaving 10 bases between the germline ends. CDR3 length: 16 residues. In germline, CDR1 is SEHNR, CDR2 FQNEAQ (reference sequence). The CDR3 DNA follows: TGTGCCAGCAGCTCCCGAAGTAGCTCCTATAATTCACCCCTCCACTTT. It translates to CASSSRSSSYNSPLHF.

The V and J genes are TRBV9 and TRBJ2-1; TRBD2 aligns across 8 bases. CDR3 size: 16 residues. The ends lost 3 bases at V and 9 bases at J; junction bases unmatched: 14. Germline assignment: CDR1 SGDLS and CDR2 YYNGEE. CDR3 loop: CASSERAGVGMLEQFF. In nucleotides, the CDR3 is TGTGCCAGCAGCGAAAGAGCGGGAGTGGGTATGCTTGAGCAGTTCTTC.

V gene TRBV11-2 combines with J gene TRBJ2-3, with a tentative D call TRBD2 (5 bases). The CDR3 length is 15 residues. Germline values: CDR1 SGHAT, CDR2 FQNNGV. Trimming pared 2 bases from V and 2 bases from J, leaving 11 bases between. CDR3 DNA sequence: TGTGCCAGCAGCTTAACCCGGACTTTCACAGATACGCAGTATTTT. Protein product: CASSLTRTFTDTQYF.

This clone turned up a few times. The chain employs TRBV5-1 and TRBJ1-2; D call uncertain. The V end lost 2 bases, the J end lost 8 bases, and 7 bases lay between the germline ends. CDR1 and CDR2 (germline): SGHRS, YFSETQ. There are 11 residues in the CDR3. The CDR3 DNA sequence: TGCGCCAGCAGCTTCGGAGGCGGCTACACCTTC. As protein: CASSFGGGYTF.

This clone was recorded a few times. The rearrangement uses TRBV19 and TRBJ2-2; the D is unclear. V lost 3 bases, J lost 6 bases, and 14 bases lay in between. This CDR3 comprises 15 residues. The germline V gene has CDR1 LNHDA and CDR2 SQIVND (reference sequence). The CDR3 DNA follows: TGTGCCAGTAGTATGTGGAGCACGGAAGCCGGGGAGCTGTTTTTT. Protein: CASSMWSTEAGELFF.

The rearrangement joins TRBV7-9 to TRBJ2-7; D is unresolved. Trimming cost V 6 bases and J 2 bases, with 17 bases left between them. The CDR3 length is 15 residues. Per germline, CDR1 SEHNR and CDR2 FQNEAQ (reference sequence). The CDR3 sequence is CASSLTSDPAYEQYF. CDR3 coding DNA: TGTGCCAGCAGTCTTACCAGTGATCCTGCCTACGAGCAGTACTTC.

The genes are TRBV9 and TRBJ2-1; TRBD2 matches 7 bases. Germline V gene data show CDR1 as SGDLS and CDR2 as YYNGEE. V lost 3 bases to trimming and J lost 0 bases; unmatched junction nucleotides: 3. The length of the CDR3 is 15 residues. In DNA form, the CDR3 reads TGTGCCAGCAGCGCCCGGACTAGCTCCTACAATGAGCAGTTCTTC. It is translated as CASSARTSSYNEQFF.

J is TRBJ2-7 and V is TRBV11-2; D is unclear. CDR3 length equals 12 residues. V dropped 5 bases and J dropped 4 bases, with 9 bases sitting between them. Per the germline V gene, CDR1 is SGHAT and CDR2 is FQNNGV. In nucleotides, the CDR3 is TGTGCCAGCAGCGACCAGGTATACGAGCAGTACTTC. It yields the protein CASSDQVYEQYF.

CDR3 nucleotide sequence: TGTGCCATCAGTGAGTCCCCAGGGCTGGGGCAGTACTTC. Translated, it gives CAISESPGLGQYF. The chain couples TRBV10-3 to TRBJ2-7, with D possibly matching TRBD1 (5 bases). CDR3 length: 13 amino acids. With 0 bases removed from V and 9 bases from J, the gap between germline ends came to 12 bases. Germline-derived CDR1 and CDR2 are ENHRY and SYGVKD.

J is TRBJ2-7 and V is TRBV5-1; 12 bases align to TRBD2. With V trimmed by 4 bases and J by 2 bases, 10 bases remained unmatched. The V gene's germline CDR1 is SGHRS and CDR2 YFSETQ. The CDR3 extends over 17 amino acids. CDR3 region: CASSVSSSGRVAYEQYF. The CDR3 DNA sequence: TGCGCCAGCAGCGTTAGCTCTAGCGGGAGGGTCGCCTACGAGCAGTACTTC.

This sequence joins TRBV9 and TRBJ2-2; 7 bases are shared with TRBD2. The CDR3 is 16 amino acids. V was clipped by 1 base and J by 7 bases; unmatched bases: 10. Per the germline V gene, CDR1 is SGDLS and CDR2 is YYNGEE. In DNA form, the CDR3 reads TGTGCCAGCAGCGTAATAGGCGGGAGTAGTATCGGGGAGCTGTTTTTT. It codes for CASSVIGGSSIGELFF. Full variable domain (missing parts from reference TRBV9 and TRBJ2-2): DSGVTQTPKHLITATGQRVTLRCSPRSGDLSVYWYQQSLDQGLQFLIQYYNGEERAKGNILERFSAQQFPDLHSELNLSSLELGDSALYFCASSVIGGSSIGELFFGEGSRLTVL.

The V and J genes are TRBV30 and TRBJ2-1; 9 bases agree with TRBD2. Trimming cost V 4 bases and J 4 bases; bases outside gene matches: 8. The CDR3 consists of 15 residues. CDR1 and CDR2 from the germline V gene are GTSNPN and SVGIG (reference sequence). For the CDR3, the DNA is TGTGCCTGGATGGGGGCGGGAGGGCAGTACAATGAGCAGTTCTTC. Translated: CAWMGAGGQYNEQFF.

This rearrangement joins TRBV27 to TRBJ2-7, with 7 bases that match TRBD1. Germline trimming cut 3 bases from V and 2 bases from J; bases unmatched to any gene: 16. In germline, CDR1 is MNHEY, CDR2 SMNVEV (reference sequence). This CDR3 has 18 amino acids. The CDR3 sequence: CASSFRPMVRGNPYEQYF. CDR3 coding DNA: TGTGCCAGCAGTTTCAGGCCGATGGTCAGGGGGAATCCCTACGAGCAGTACTTC.

The chain carries TRBV28 and TRBJ2-1; 14 bases match TRBD2. Losses at the gene ends were 10 bases for V and 1 base for J; bases not matched to a gene: 6. The CDR3 totals 16 residues. CDR1 and CDR2 (germline): MDHEN, SYDVKM. CDR3 residues: CATQGLAGESYNEQFF. The CDR3 nucleotides are TGTGCCACCCAGGGACTAGCGGGAGAGTCCTACAATGAGCAGTTCTTC.

The rearrangement links TRBV19 to TRBJ2-7; D not resolved. V shed 3 bases and J shed 2 bases, with 8 bases lying between them. CDR3 length: 13 amino acids. From germline, CDR1 is LNHDA and CDR2 SQIVND (reference sequence). The CDR3 reads CASSISTAYEQYF. Here the CDR3 DNA reads TGTGCCAGTAGTATTTCCACGGCCTACGAGCAGTACTTC. The whole variable domain, remainder taken from reference TRBV19 and TRBJ2-7, is DGGITQSPKYLFRKEGQNVTLSCEQNLNHDAMYWYRQDPGQGLRLIYYSQIVNDFQKGDIAEGYSVSREKKESFPLTVTSAQKNPTAFYLCASSISTAYEQYFGPGTRLTVT.

The DNA for the CDR3 is TGTGCCAGCAGCGTTGCCGGGAACTCTGAGGCAGATACGCAGTATTTT. Its protein product is CASSVAGNSEADTQYF. The rearrangement joins TRBV9 to TRBJ2-3, with D possibly matching TRBD2 (5 bases). V was shortened by 2 bases and J by 4 bases, with 17 bases between the two germline ends. This CDR3 spans 16 amino acids. Germline-derived CDR1 and CDR2 are SGDLS and YYNGEE.

The table lists this clone with a count of one. The J gene is TRBJ1-2, the V gene TRBV6-5, with 9 bases fitting TRBD1. Trimming removed 5 bases from V and 8 bases from J; junction bases left unmatched: 6. Germline V gives CDR1 MNHEY, CDR2 SVGAGI. The CDR3 has 13 amino acids. CDR3 in amino acids: CASSIQGAQGYTF. In DNA form, the CDR3 reads TGTGCCAGCAGTATACAGGGGGCGCAGGGCTACACCTTC.

The table lists this clone with a count of one. The rearrangement uses TRBV28 and TRBJ2-1; TRBD2 matches 13 bases. This CDR3 has 16 residues. Germline V lookup: CDR1 MDHEN, CDR2 SYDVKM. V lost 5 bases, J lost 6 bases, and 7 bases stayed unmatched. The CDR3, as DNA: TGTGCCAGCAGTATGACGACTAGCGGGAGGACCAATGAGCAGTTCTTC. Encoded protein: CASSMTTSGRTNEQFF.

The sample holds one count of this clone. V gene TRBV10-3 combines with J gene TRBJ2-5; tentative D call: TRBD1 (6 bases). Trimming shortened V by 2 bases and J by 6 bases, and 13 bases separated the two germline ends. Germline CDR1 and CDR2: ENHRY and SYGVKD. This CDR3 comprises 14 residues. CDR3 DNA: TGTGCCATCAGTGAGGGAGGACAGTCGAAGACCCAGTACTTC. Its protein product is CAISEGGQSKTQYF.

The chain employs TRBV7-9 and TRBJ1-2, with 8 positions matching TRBD1. The germline V gene encodes CDR1 SEHNR and CDR2 FQNEAQ (reference sequence). The V segment lost 0 bases and the J segment 2 bases; nucleotides outside the gene matches: 2. This CDR3 is 15 amino acids long. CDR3 region: CASSLARDRNYGYTF. CDR3 DNA sequence: TGTGCCAGCAGCTTAGCCAGGGACAGGAACTATGGCTACACCTTC.

In DNA form, the CDR3 reads TGTGCCAGCAGCCCAATAAGCCGCGAGCAGTACTTC. It encodes CASSPISREQYF. V usage is TRBV3-1 (or the pseudogene TRBV3-2) and J usage is TRBJ2-7; unclear D gene. Germline V CDR1 and CDR2: LGHDT, YNNKEL (reference sequence). The ends were cut back, 4 bases at V and 6 bases at J, with 10 bases in the middle. The CDR3 covers 12 residues.

This chain uses TRBV5-1 with TRBJ1-2, with D maybe TRBD1 (5 bases). CDR1 and CDR2 from the germline V gene are SGHRS and YFSETQ. The CDR3 is 13 amino acids. Between the trimmed V and J ends, which lost 2 bases and 1 base, there was a span of 6 bases. The DNA of the CDR3 is TGCGCCAGCAGCTTCGACAGTAACTATGGCTACACCTTC. This gives the protein CASSFDSNYGYTF.

The rearrangement joins TRBV19 to TRBJ2-2; TRBD2 matches at 16 bases. This CDR3 spans 20 amino acids. With V trimmed by 3 bases and J by 0 bases, 7 bases remained unmatched. Germline assignment: CDR1 LNHDA and CDR2 SQIVND (reference sequence). The CDR3 here is CASSIWGLAGGPTNTGELFF. In DNA, the CDR3 is TGTGCCAGTAGTATTTGGGGACTAGCGGGAGGGCCCACGAACACCGGGGAGCTGTTTTTT.

V usage is TRBV9 and J usage is TRBJ2-1; D gene ambiguous. Germline CDR1 is SGDLS and CDR2 is YYNGEE. The length of the CDR3 is 11 residues. Trimming stripped 1 base from V and 9 bases from J, with 5 bases between. CDR3 region: CASSVTSEQFF. CDR3 DNA sequence: TGTGCCAGCAGCGTAACCAGTGAGCAGTTCTTC. Combining the CDR3 with reference TRBV9 and TRBJ2-1 gives the whole variable domain DSGVTQTPKHLITATGQRVTLRCSPRSGDLSVYWYQQSLDQGLQFLIQYYNGEERAKGNILERFSAQQFPDLHSELNLSSLELGDSALYFCASSVTSEQFFGPGTRLTVL.

This sequence joins TRBV5-1 and TRBJ1-1; D uncertain. Looked up from germline, CDR1 is SGHRS and CDR2 is YFSETQ. V was pared by 3 bases and J by 2 bases, with 8 bases between. This CDR3 comprises 13 residues. The CDR3 loop is CASSSGKNTEAFF. CDR3 sequence (DNA): TGCGCCAGCAGCTCCGGGAAAAACACTGAAGCTTTCTTT.

J is TRBJ1-5 and V is TRBV28; D is undetermined. Germline CDR1 is MDHEN and CDR2 is SYDVKM. This CDR3 region has 12 residues. V was pared by 11 bases and J by 6 bases, with 14 bases between. The CDR3 protein is CAATYRGQPQHF. The CDR3 DNA sequence: TGTGCCGCAACATACCGGGGTCAGCCCCAGCATTTT.